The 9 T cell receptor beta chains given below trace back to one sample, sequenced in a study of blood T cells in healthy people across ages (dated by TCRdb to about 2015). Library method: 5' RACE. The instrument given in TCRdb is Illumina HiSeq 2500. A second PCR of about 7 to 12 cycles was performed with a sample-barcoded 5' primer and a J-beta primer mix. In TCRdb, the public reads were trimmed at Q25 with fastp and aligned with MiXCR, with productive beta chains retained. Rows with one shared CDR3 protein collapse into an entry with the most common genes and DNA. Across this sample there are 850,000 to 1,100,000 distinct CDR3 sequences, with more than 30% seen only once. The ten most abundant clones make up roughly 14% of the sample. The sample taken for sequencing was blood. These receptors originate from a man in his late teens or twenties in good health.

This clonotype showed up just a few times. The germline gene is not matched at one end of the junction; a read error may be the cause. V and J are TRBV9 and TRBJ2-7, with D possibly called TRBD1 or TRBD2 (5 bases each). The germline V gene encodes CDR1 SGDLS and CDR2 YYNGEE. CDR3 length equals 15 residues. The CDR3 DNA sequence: TGTGCCAGCAGCGTAGGGGACGCTATCTCCTCCGAGCAGTACTTC. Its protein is CASSVGDAISSEQYF.

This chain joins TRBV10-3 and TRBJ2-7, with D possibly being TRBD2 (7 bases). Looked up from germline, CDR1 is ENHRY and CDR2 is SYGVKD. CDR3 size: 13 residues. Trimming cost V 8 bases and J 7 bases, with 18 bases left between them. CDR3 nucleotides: TGTGCCATCCGTGGGGGGGGCATAAGTGAGCAGTACTTC. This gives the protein CAIRGGGISEQYF.

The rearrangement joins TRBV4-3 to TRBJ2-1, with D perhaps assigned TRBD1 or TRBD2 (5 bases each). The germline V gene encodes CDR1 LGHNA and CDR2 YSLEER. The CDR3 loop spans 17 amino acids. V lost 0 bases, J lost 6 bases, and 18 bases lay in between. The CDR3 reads CASSQERRGVEGNEQFF. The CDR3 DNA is TGCGCCAGCAGCCAAGAAAGAAGAGGGGTAGAGGGCAATGAGCAGTTCTTC.

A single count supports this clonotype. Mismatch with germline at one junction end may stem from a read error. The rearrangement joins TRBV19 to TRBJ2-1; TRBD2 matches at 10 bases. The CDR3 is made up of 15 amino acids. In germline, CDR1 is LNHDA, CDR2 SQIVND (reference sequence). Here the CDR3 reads CVSSSTSGDYNEQFF. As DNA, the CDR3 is TGTGTCAGTAGTAGTACTAGCGGGGACTACAATGAGCAGTTCTTC.

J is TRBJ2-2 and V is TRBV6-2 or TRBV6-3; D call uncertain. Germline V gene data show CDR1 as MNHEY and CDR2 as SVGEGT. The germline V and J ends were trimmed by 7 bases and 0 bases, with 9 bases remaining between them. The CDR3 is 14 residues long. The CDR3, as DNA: TGTGCCAGCAATAAGTGGGCGAACACCGGGGAGCTGTTTTTT. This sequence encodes CASNKWANTGELFF.

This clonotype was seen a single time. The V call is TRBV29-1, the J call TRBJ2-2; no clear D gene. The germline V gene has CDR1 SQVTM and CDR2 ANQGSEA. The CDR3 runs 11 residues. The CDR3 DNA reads TGCGGCGGAGTGGGGACCGGGGAGCTGTTTTTT. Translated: CGGVGTGELFF.

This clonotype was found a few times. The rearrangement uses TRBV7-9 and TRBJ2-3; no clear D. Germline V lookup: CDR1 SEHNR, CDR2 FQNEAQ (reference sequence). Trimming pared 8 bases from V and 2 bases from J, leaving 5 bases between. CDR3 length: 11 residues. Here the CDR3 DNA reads TGTGCCAGCCACACCACAGATACGCAGTATTTT. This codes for CASHTTDTQYF.

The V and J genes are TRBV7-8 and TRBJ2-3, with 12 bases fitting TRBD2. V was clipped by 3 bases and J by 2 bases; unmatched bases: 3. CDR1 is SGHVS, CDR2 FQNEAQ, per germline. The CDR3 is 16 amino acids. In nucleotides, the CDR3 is TGTGCCAGCAGCTTTCGACTAGCGGGGGCCACAGATACGCAGTATTTT. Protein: CASSFRLAGATDTQYF.

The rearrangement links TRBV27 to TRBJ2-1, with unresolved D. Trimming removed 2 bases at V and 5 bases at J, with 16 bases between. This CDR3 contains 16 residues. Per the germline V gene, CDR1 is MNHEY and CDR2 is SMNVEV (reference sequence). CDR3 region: CASSLTTKAYNNEQFF. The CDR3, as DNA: TGTGCCAGCAGTTTAACAACTAAGGCCTATAACAATGAGCAGTTCTTC.